This is a list of T cell receptor beta chains from one sample in a study of T cells in localized non-small cell lung cancer. The repertoire was sequenced with immunoSEQ multiplex PCR; TCRdb's copy has only in-frame clones and lacks some. The table lists under 9,500 clones, under 95% of them singletons. Sequencing was performed on peripheral blood, taken before any cancer treatment. All receptors come from a woman aged 35 to 70 with stage I squamous cell lung carcinoma. Each CDR3 is given with its conserved first and last residue. The order of the fields is J gene, D gene, V gene, clone size, CDR3 DNA, CDR3 protein. A D gene is named only where the DNA matches it firmly. Where a row states a size, it is once, few, many or the class of an expanded clone; other rows omit it.

TRBJ1-1 TRBD1 TRBV11-3 - TGTGCCAGCAGCTTAGGCAGACAGGGAAACACTGAAGCTTTCTTT CASSLGRQGNTEAFF
TRBJ2-1 - TRBV9 - TGTGCCAGCAACCAGGGAGCGGTTTACAATGAGCAGTTCTTC CASNQGAVYNEQFF
TRBJ2-2 - TRBV14 - TGTGCCAGCAGCCCACACACAGGGACCGGGGAGCTGTTTTTT CASSPHTGTGELFF
TRBJ2-2 TRBD1 TRBV9 - TGTGCCAGCAGCGTGTGGACAGGGGAGACCGGGGAGCTGTTTTTT CASSVWTGETGELFF
TRBJ1-4 TRBD1 TRBV25-1 - TGTGCCAGCACGACAGGGCTTGAAAAACTGTTTTTT CASTTGLEKLFF
TRBJ1-6 - TRBV6-4 - TGTGCCAGCAGTCCATCCATGAGCGGGACCAATTCACCCCTCCACTTT CASSPSMSGTNSPLHF
TRBJ2-5 TRBD1 TRBV27 - TGTGCCAGCAGTCCTCGACAGGGCTCAGAGACCCAGTACTTC CASSPRQGSETQYF
TRBJ1-5 TRBD1 TRBV30 - TGTGCCTGGAGTGTATTTGAGGGGGCGCGTGGCAATCAGCCCCAGCATTTT CAWSVFEGARGNQPQHF
TRBJ1-1 - TRBV2 - TGTGCCACATCAGGGACTCGCAACACTGAAGCTTTCTTT CATSGTRNTEAFF
TRBJ2-1 - TRBV6-1 - TGTGCCAGCAGTGACAGTCCCAGCTCCTACAATGAGCAGTTCTTC CASSDSPSSYNEQFF
TRBJ2-7 - TRBV9 - TGTGCCAGCAGCGGTCTAGTCAGCGAGCAGTACTTC CASSGLVSEQYF
TRBJ1-1 TRBD1 TRBV7-9 - TGTGCCAGCAGCTTAGAAGGGGACAGGGTCCGGGGCACTGAAGCTTTCTTT CASSLEGDRVRGTEAFF
TRBJ1-2 - TRBV6-4 - TGTGCCAGCAGTGACTCACCCCCAGGGGAAGGTAACTATGGCTACACCTTC CASSDSPPGEGNYGYTF
TRBJ1-6 TRBD1 TRBV19 - TGTGCCAGTAGTGACCGGACAGGCGGGACACCCCTCCACTTT CASSDRTGGTPLHF
TRBJ2-5 TRBD1 TRBV18 - TGTGCCAGCTCGATTCGGACAGGGGCGGATGAGACCCAGTACTTC CASSIRTGADETQYF
TRBJ2-3 - TRBV5-1 - TGCGCCAGCAGCTTGGAGGCGGGGACACTGGGGACGCAGTATTTT CASSLEAGTLGTQYF
TRBJ2-5 - TRBV5-1 - TGCGCCAGCAGCCCCTTACAGAGCCAAGAGACCCAGTACTTC CASSPLQSQETQYF
TRBJ1-1 - TRBV5-1 - TGCGCCAGCAGTAGGGAAGGCACTGAAGCTTTCTTT CASSREGTEAFF
TRBJ2-7 - TRBV21-1 - TGTGCCAGCGGGGACAGGAGGTCCTACGAGCAGTACTTC CASGDRRSYEQYF
TRBJ1-2 - TRBV9 - TGTGCCAGCAGCGTAGTCGAGAACTATGGCTACACCTTC CASSVVENYGYTF
TRBJ1-1 - TRBV11-3 - TGTGCCAGCAGCTTAGCTGGAGGGGACACTGAAGCTTTCTTT CASSLAGGDTEAFF
TRBJ1-1 - TRBV5-1 - TGCGCCAGCAGCTTGGGCATTTTGTTCATGAACACTGAAGCTTTCTTT CASSLGILFMNTEAFF
TRBJ1-2 - TRBV10-3 - TGTGCCATCAGACCCAGGGACCACTATGGCTACACCTTC CAIRPRDHYGYTF
TRBJ1-2 - TRBV6-5 - TGTGCCAGCATGGGTGATTATGGCTACACCTTC CASMGDYGYTF
TRBJ2-3 - TRBV4-1 once TGCGCCAGCAGCCAAGATTTGGTACTCACGCAGTATTTT CASSQDLVLTQYF
TRBJ2-1 TRBD2 TRBV5-1 - TGCGCCAGCAGCTTACTTACTAGCGGGGGGGCCTATGAGCAGTTCTTC CASSLLTSGGAYEQFF
TRBJ2-7 TRBD2 TRBV9 once TGTGCCAGCAGCGTTTCCCCTAGCGGGGGCTACGAGCAGTACTTC CASSVSPSGGYEQYF
TRBJ2-5 - TRBV18 - TGTGCCGCGGGGCGAGGTGGGACCCAGTACTTC CAAGRGGTQYF
TRBJ2-7 - TRBV29-1 - TGCAGCGTCGCCGGGGGGCCATCCTACGAGCAGTACTTC CSVAGGPSYEQYF
TRBJ1-5 - TRBV19 - TGTGCCAGTACTGTTGAGGGGGGTCACAATCAGCCCCAGCATTTT CASTVEGGHNQPQHF
TRBJ1-1 - TRBV27 - TGTGCCACCAAGAGGGGACCCCTTGGGTTGAACACTGAAGCTTTCTTT CATKRGPLGLNTEAFF
TRBJ2-7 - TRBV30 - TGTGCCTGTCTTACAGGTCCATCGGTCTACGAGCAGTACTTC CACLTGPSVYEQYF
TRBJ2-1 - TRBV6-5 - TGTGCCAGCAGCTCCCCCCCCCATGAGCAGTTCTTC CASSSPPHEQFF
TRBJ2-1 TRBD2 TRBV9 - TGTGCCAGCAGCGTAGAAGGGGTAGCGGGGGAGGATGAGCAGTTCTTC CASSVEGVAGEDEQFF
TRBJ2-3 - TRBV27 - TGTGCCAGCAGTTTAAGGGGGAGCCCCACAGATACGCAGTATTTT CASSLRGSPTDTQYF
TRBJ1-3 - TRBV7-8 - TGTGCCAGCAGCTTAGTGCGGGGAAATATTGGAAACACCATATATTTT CASSLVRGNIGNTIYF
TRBJ1-4 - TRBV6-4 few TGTGCCAGCAGTGCGCGAGCAGGAAGAAATGAAAAACTGTTTTTT CASSARAGRNEKLFF
TRBJ1-1 - TRBV7-9 - TGTGCCAGCAGCTTAGCGCTGAACACTGAAGCTTTCTTT CASSLALNTEAFF
TRBJ2-3 TRBD2 TRBV5-1 once TGCGCCAGCACTTCACGAGCGGGGGTAAACACAGATACGCAGTATTTT CASTSRAGVNTDTQYF
TRBJ2-7 - TRBV29-1 - TGCAGCGTTGGCCCTGGGGGTGCCGAGCAGTACTTC CSVGPGGAEQYF
TRBJ1-1 - TRBV7-9 - TGTGCCAGCAGCTTAAACGGGAACACTGAAGCTTTCTTT CASSLNGNTEAFF
TRBJ2-7 TRBD2 TRBV6-1 - TGTGCCAGCAGCCGTACTAGCGGGGGGTTTTACGAGCAGTACTTC CASSRTSGGFYEQYF
TRBJ2-5 - TRBV20-1 - TGCAGTGCTAAGCGCGCGGAGACCCAGTACTTC CSAKRAETQYF
TRBJ1-2 TRBD1 TRBV7-9 - TGTGCCAGCAGTCTTACAGGGGGGCCTCGGGGCTACACCTTC CASSLTGGPRGYTF
TRBJ1-1 - TRBV5-1 - TGCGCCAGCAGCTTGGCGGAGAACACTGAAGCTTTCTTT CASSLAENTEAFF
TRBJ2-2 TRBD2 TRBV5-1 once TGCGCCAGCAGCTCTGTTGAGGGACGGGGGGACACCGGGGAGCTGTTTTTT CASSSVEGRGDTGELFF
TRBJ1-2 TRBD1 TRBV2 - TGTGCCAGCTCAGTCCTAAAGACAGGGGAGGGTGGCTACACCTTC CASSVLKTGEGGYTF
TRBJ1-2 - TRBV18 - TGTGCCAGCTCACCTAATGGGACACCCCTTAACTATGGCTACACCTTC CASSPNGTPLNYGYTF
TRBJ1-1 - TRBV27 - TGTGCCAGCAGTTTAGGGCGTCATACTGAAGCTTTCTTT CASSLGRHTEAFF
TRBJ2-5 TRBD1 TRBV6-1 - TGTGCCAGCAGTCGGGACAGGGGGAGCCAAGAGACCCAGTACTTC CASSRDRGSQETQYF
TRBJ1-1 - TRBV4-1 - TGCGCCAGCAGCCAAGATCAGGGGCTCCCAAACACTGAAGCTTTCTTT CASSQDQGLPNTEAFF
TRBJ1-5 TRBD1 TRBV29-1 - TGCAGCGTTCTCACAGGGGAGGCCAATCAGCCCCAGCATTTT CSVLTGEANQPQHF
TRBJ1-1 TRBD1 TRBV13 - TGTGCCAGCAGCTTAGAAAACAGGGGGCGCGAAGCTTTCTTT CASSLENRGREAFF
TRBJ1-5 - TRBV6-6 - TGTGCCACCCAGGGATTTAGCAATCAGCCCCAGCATTTT CATQGFSNQPQHF
TRBJ1-2 TRBD1 TRBV18 once TGTGCCAGCTCACCACAGACAGGGGAGGTCTATGGCTACACCTTC CASSPQTGEVYGYTF
TRBJ1-6 - TRBV6-6 once TGTGCCACGAACCGGGACTATAATTCACCCCTCCACTTT CATNRDYNSPLHF
TRBJ1-1 - TRBV6-5 - TGTGCCAGCAGTTACGGGCCAGGGACACCAGCTTTCTTT CASSYGPGTPAFF
TRBJ2-3 - TRBV2 - TGTGCCAGCAGGGCGGACGGAGGGGATACGCAGTATTTT CASRADGGDTQYF
TRBJ1-1 - TRBV30 - TGTGCCTGGAGCCTATTGGGACACCCTTTACCTGAAGCTTTCTTT CAWSLLGHPLPEAFF